One sample yielded the 18 T cell receptor beta chains listed below, sequenced in a study of blood T cell repertoires in COVID-19. TCRdb keeps only in-frame clones here, not all; method: immunoSEQ multiplex PCR. The table records 180,000 or so clones, around 83% of them present only once. The sample consisted of PBMCs or T cells enriched from blood (not recorded which). The receptors shown here come from a woman in her fifties or sixties in a cohort exposed to, infected with or recovered from COVID-19 (not recorded which).

The V gene is TRBV29-1, the J gene TRBJ2-7; TRBD1 is a possible D gene (5 bases). V gave up 4 bases and J gave up 2 bases, with 12 bases separating them. Germline CDR1 and CDR2: SQVTM and ANQGSEA. This CDR3 comprises 13 residues. The CDR3 loop is CSVGPDSTYEQYF. The CDR3 DNA follows: TGCAGCGTTGGCCCCGACAGCACCTACGAGCAGTACTTC.

The chain links TRBV7-2 to TRBJ2-7; D perhaps matches TRBD1 (5 bases). Germline-derived CDR1 and CDR2 are SGHTA and FQGNSA. The CDR3 consists of 14 residues. Trimming removed 3 bases from V and 2 bases from J, with 11 bases in between. CDR3 sequence: CASSFYLGPYEQYF. The DNA for the CDR3 is TGTGCCAGCAGCTTCTACTTGGGGCCCTACGAGCAGTACTTC.

The chain combines TRBV19 with TRBJ2-2; 7 positions agree with TRBD1. CDR1 is LNHDA and CDR2 is SQIVND in the germline V gene (reference sequence). The ends lost 4 bases at V and 0 bases at J; junction bases unmatched: 2. CDR3 size: 15 residues. CDR3 amino acids: CASSRDRSNTGELFF. The CDR3 coding sequence is TGTGCCAGTAGTAGGGACAGATCGAACACCGGGGAGCTGTTTTTT.

This rearrangement joins TRBV13 to TRBJ2-3; D is ambiguous. This CDR3 is 12 amino acids long. The V gene lost 4 bases and the J gene lost 0 bases, with 2 bases spanning the gap. Germline CDR1 reads PRHDT; CDR2 reads FYEKMQ (reference sequence). This CDR3 is CASSSSTDTQYF. Here the CDR3 DNA reads TGTGCCAGCAGCTCTAGCACAGATACGCAGTATTTT.

The chain couples TRBV18 to TRBJ2-7; TRBD1 aligns across 8 bases. CDR1 is KGHSH and CDR2 is LQKENI in the germline V gene. V shed 6 bases and J 4 bases; nucleotides not matched to a gene: 8. The CDR3 runs 14 residues. The CDR3 reads CASSQGQGAYEQYF. The DNA for the CDR3 is TGTGCCAGCTCGCAAGGCCAGGGGGCGTACGAGCAGTACTTC.

The V call is TRBV6-2 or TRBV6-3, the J call TRBJ2-5, with TRBD1 as a possible D gene (6 bases). Germline V gives CDR1 MNHEY, CDR2 SVGEGT. Trimming took off 6 bases at V and 2 bases at J, with 13 bases between the two ends. This CDR3 has 14 residues. In nucleotides, the CDR3 is TGTGCCAGCAGCCGGACAGTTCAACAAGAGACCCAGTACTTC. Translated, it gives CASSRTVQQETQYF.

The gene calls are TRBV7-2 and TRBJ2-5, with a possible D match to TRBD2 (6 bases). CDR1 and CDR2 from the germline V gene are SGHTA and FQGNSA. The CDR3 contains 14 residues. Trimming removed 3 bases at V and 5 bases at J, with 13 bases between. Here the CDR3 reads CASSFGSTRETQYF. CDR3 coding DNA: TGTGCCAGCAGCTTCGGGAGTACCCGGGAGACCCAGTACTTC.

The rearrangement links TRBV4-1 to TRBJ2-4, with 7 bases fitting TRBD1. The J segment lost 2 bases and the V segment lost 0 bases, leaving 7 bases of the junction unmatched. The CDR3 runs to 17 residues. Germline CDR1 is MGHRA and CDR2 is YSYEKL. CDR3 sequence reads: CASSQDGTVGPKNIQYF. In DNA, the CDR3 is TGCGCCAGCAGCCAAGATGGGACAGTGGGTCCCAAAAACATTCAGTACTTC.

The sample holds one count of this clone. V usage is TRBV19 and J usage is TRBJ2-4; TRBD1 agrees at 7 bases. The CDR3 is 15 amino acids. Losses at the gene ends were 9 bases for V and 0 bases for J; bases not matched to a gene: 8. Germline V CDR1 and CDR2: LNHDA, SQIVND (reference sequence). The chain's CDR3 is CASQTGELAKNIQYF. CDR3 coding DNA: TGTGCCAGCCAAACAGGGGAACTAGCCAAAAACATTCAGTACTTC.

V is TRBV27 and J is TRBJ1-4; D gene uncertain. The CDR3 runs 15 residues. V lost 7 bases to trimming and J lost 3 bases, with 15 bases between them. Germline V gives CDR1 MNHEY, CDR2 SMNVEV (reference sequence). CDR3 sequence (DNA): TGTGCCAGCACCCCCAAAGGTCGGGCTAATGAAAAACTGTTTTTT. Its translation is CASTPKGRANEKLFF.

This clone was seen more than once but under ten times. The J gene is TRBJ2-7, the V gene TRBV30, with 8 bases matching TRBD2. Trimming took 2 bases from V and 2 from J; bases not matched to a gene: 5. The CDR3 is 14 residues long. Germline CDR1 and CDR2: GTSNPN and SVGIG (reference sequence). The CDR3 bases are TGTGCCTGGAGTTGGCGGGGGGCCCCCTACGAGCAGTACTTC. It is translated as CAWSWRGAPYEQYF.

This sequence joins TRBV5-1 and TRBJ2-7, with D possibly matching TRBD1 (6 bases). Deletions cut 2 bases from V and 2 bases from J, with 14 bases between. The germline gives CDR1 SGHRS, CDR2 YFSETQ. The CDR3 contains 15 residues. The CDR3 DNA reads TGCGCCAGCAGCTTTGAGCAGGGGCTGACCTACGAGCAGTACTTC. Its translation: CASSFEQGLTYEQYF. Looking up the rest from reference TRBV5-1 and TRBJ2-7 gives the full variable domain: KAGVTQTPRYLIKTRGQQVTLSCSPISGHRSVSWYQQTPGQGLQFLFEYFSETQRNKGNFPGRFSGRQFSNSRSEMNVSTLELGDSALYLCASSFEQGLTYEQYFGPGTRLTVT.

This clone was counted only a few times. This rearrangement joins TRBV9 to TRBJ2-7; D ambiguous. Germline lookup yields CDR1 SGDLS and CDR2 YYNGEE. The CDR3 has 15 residues. Trimming took off 0 bases at V and 4 bases at J, with 14 bases between the two ends. The CDR3 protein is CASSVAPRFDYEQYF. CDR3 bases: TGTGCCAGCAGCGTAGCCCCGCGATTCGATTACGAGCAGTACTTC.

The CDR3, as DNA: TGTGCCAGCAGCTTTAATCGCCGGAGTAACACCTACGAGCAGTACTTC. Encoded protein: CASSFNRRSNTYEQYF. The chain combines TRBV7-9 with TRBJ2-7; D call uncertain. Per the germline V gene, CDR1 is SEHNR and CDR2 is FQNEAQ (reference sequence). CDR3 length: 16 amino acids. V was shortened by 3 bases and J by 2 bases, with 17 bases between the two germline ends.

The chain joins TRBV5-1 to TRBJ2-3; 8 nucleotides align to TRBD1. V lost 5 bases to trimming and J lost 1 base; unmatched junction nucleotides: 0. The CDR3 spans 13 residues. CDR1 is SGHRS, CDR2 YFSETQ, per germline. The CDR3: CASRDRGTDTQYF. The CDR3 DNA reads as TGCGCCAGCAGGGACAGGGGCACAGATACGCAGTATTTT.

The count of this clone is one. The genes are TRBV6-4 and TRBJ1-3; TRBD1 aligns across 10 bases. The V gene end was trimmed by 2 bases and the J gene end by 4 bases; junction bases not matched to a gene: 2. This CDR3 has 15 amino acids. Germline V gives CDR1 MRHNA, CDR2 SNTAGT. CDR3 coding DNA: TGTGCCAGCAGTGACGGGGACAGGGGAGGAAACACCATATATTTT. Residues: CASSDGDRGGNTIYF.

The CDR3 protein is CASSWRGTGNTIYF. The CDR3 bases are TGTGCCAGCAGCTGGCGGGGAACTGGAAACACCATATATTTT. J is TRBJ1-3 and V is TRBV13; the D is unclear. From germline, CDR1 is PRHDT and CDR2 FYEKMQ (reference sequence). The CDR3 is 14 residues long. The V gene lost 4 bases and the J gene lost 2 bases, with 9 bases spanning the gap.

This clone was seen more than once but under ten times. V is TRBV29-1 and J is TRBJ2-2, with a tentative D call TRBD1 (6 bases). V was pared by 0 bases and J by 5 bases, with 13 bases between. Germline assignment: CDR1 SQVTM and CDR2 ANQGSEA. There are 15 residues in the CDR3. The CDR3 sequence is CSVEDLGGNTGELFF. The CDR3 DNA is TGCAGCGTTGAAGACTTAGGGGGTAATACCGGGGAGCTGTTTTTT.